Listed below are T cell receptor beta chains from one sample, sequenced in a study of cytomegalovirus exposure and HLA in healthy donors. Sequencing was performed with immunoSEQ multiplex PCR; in TCRdb, only in-frame clones are kept and a portion is missing. The sample records over 100,000 clones, roughly 80% being singletons. Source material: PBMCs. The receptors derive from a female donor in good health and CMV-seronegative. Each CDR3 is given without its conserved first and last residue.

CDR3 protein | V gene
ASSFEPGRRGGRGIQY | TRBV7-2
ASSRGGTAKETQY | TRBV28
ASSSRRDTYTDTQY | TRBV27
ASSLFVGGSSKETQY | TRBV7-8
ASSLNRGADGETQY | TRBV5-1
ASSGGVLGYT | TRBV11-2
ASSLDPHSGNTIY | TRBV7-9
ASSPGKETQY | TRBV7-7
ASSLIPS | TRBV7-9
ASGPNYEQY | TRBV12-5
ASSVTNTGELF | TRBV13
ASSQDRWSGRDTQY | TRBV4-1
ASSLEGGAEQPQH | TRBV5-1
AWSPRDRLFGYT | TRBV30
SATQGVQSYEQY | TRBV29-1
ATSRTTGPIYEQY | TRBV15
ASSLRLAGSTDTQY | TRBV4-1
SSSLNRETQY | TRBV7-9
AIRNGTANTGELF | TRBV10-3
ASSVQAVRDTQY | TRBV6-5
ASTQSQGNEQF | TRBV6-6
ASGGTGGT | TRBV2
ASSLVPVYEQY | TRBV11-2
ASSKPYRGHTEAF | TRBV19
ASSRLATDTQY | TRBV5-1
ASSPGQRQETQY | TRBV6-5
ASSSLRDRGRNEQF | TRBV5-6
ASSRSGGTQY | TRBV6-5
AWSTQVNTEAF | TRBV30
SVEDLAGGSYNEQF | TRBV29-1
ATLSGEI | TRBV7-9
ASRSQGAVGAF | TRBV6-6
ASSRGGTSGRPTGELF | TRBV5-1
ASRGTGPYGYT | TRBV6-5
ASSPQNSGANVLT | TRBV19
ASSFGQGLYEQY | TRBV27
ASSEGPGGTEAF | TRBV2
ASSDSGNTQY | TRBV5-1
ASSNRTRSGTDTQY | TRBV7-8
ASSLGLAAYNEQF | TRBV5-1